This T cell receptor beta chain was identified during a study of tumor-infiltrating lymphocytes in primary liver carcinoma. Across the study: Sample yields of productive TCRbeta reads, ranging from roughly 3.65 to 7.5 million, were similar across tissue types.

Study-wide points: The study found tumor-adjacent and tumor-blood pairs overlapped less than tumor region pairs.

On this clonotype: Its cognate antigen is unknown.

This CDR3 has 12 residues. Germline CDR1 SGHAT, CDR2 FQNNGV. Trimming stripped 5 bases from V and 6 bases from J, with 10 bases between. Co-extracted RNA and DNA came from roughly 20-30 mg of unsorted bulk tissue. All patients had surgically resected primary liver carcinoma. Chronic HBV infection was present, with no prior treatment. The input was about 500 ng total RNA; TCR beta cDNA was made from it with a constant-region primer. Library construction for TCR beta comprised three nested multiplex PCR rounds performed with slightly modified ARM-PCR. Forward primers for TRBV1-TRBV30 and a C-beta reverse primer served the first two PCR rounds, at 10 cycles each. MiXCR, run by TCRdb on the multiplex PCR reads, gives a single entry per CDR3 protein. The repertoire consists of fewer than 85,000 distinct CDR3 sequences, with roughly 71% occurring once and the leading ten covering 26%.

Sequencing input: tumor-adjacent normal liver tissue. This clonotype was sampled from a man aged 40-49 years with primary liver carcinoma and hepatitis B virus infection. The V and J genes are TRBV11-2 and TRBJ2-5; D gene ambiguous. The CDR3 coding sequence is TGTGCCAGCAGCCTAGTATGGAAGACCCAGTACTTC. Protein product: CASSLVWKTQYF.